This T cell receptor beta chain was sequenced in a study of blood T cell repertoires in COVID-19. J gave up 7 bases and V 2 bases, and 9 bases lay outside the gene matches. The germline V gene encodes CDR1 SGHTA and CDR2 FQGNSA. The CDR3 has 16 residues. Original data processing: Reference gene primer amplification gave nucleated cell count estimates. Profiled with immunoSEQ multiplex PCR; TCRdb holds only in-frame clones, not every one. V, J and clone size are those of that table, while D and trimming were read from the DNA. The data contain 98,000 or so clones, less than 85% of them singletons. The sample taken for sequencing was peripheral blood. The chain uses TRBV7-2 and TRBJ2-2; 8 nucleotides align to TRBD1. The sequence came from a woman aged 40 to 50 with acute or convalescent COVID-19. In nucleotides, the CDR3 is TGTGCCAGCAGCTTATCCCCGGACAGGGTCATCGGGGAGCTGTTTTTT. Amino acids: CASSLSPDRVIGELFF.